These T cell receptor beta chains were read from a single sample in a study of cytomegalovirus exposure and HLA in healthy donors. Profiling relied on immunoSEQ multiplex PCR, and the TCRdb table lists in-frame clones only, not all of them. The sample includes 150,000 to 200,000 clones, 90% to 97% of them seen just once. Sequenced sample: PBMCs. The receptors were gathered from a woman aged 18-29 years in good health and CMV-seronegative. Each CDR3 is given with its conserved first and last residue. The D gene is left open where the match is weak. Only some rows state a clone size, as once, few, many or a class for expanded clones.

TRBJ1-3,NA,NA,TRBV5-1,CASKTGSGNTIYF,TGCGCCAGCAAAACAGGGTCTGGAAACACCATATATTTT
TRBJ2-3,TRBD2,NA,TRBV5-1,CASSPGLAGAEPTDTQYF,TGCGCCAGCAGCCCTGGACTAGCGGGGGCAGAACCCACAGATACGCAGTATTTT
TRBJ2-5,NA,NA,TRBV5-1,CASSLSSLLETQYF,TGCGCCAGCAGCTTGAGTAGTCTTTTAGAGACCCAGTACTTC
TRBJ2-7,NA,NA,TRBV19,CASSHAGTVYEQYF,TGTGCCAGTAGTCATGCGGGAACGGTCTACGAGCAGTACTTC
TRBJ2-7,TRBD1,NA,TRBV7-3,CASSFLGQGHEQYF,TGTGCCAGCAGCTTCCTCGGACAGGGCCACGAGCAGTACTTC
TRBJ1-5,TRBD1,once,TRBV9,CASSFTGVNQPQHF,TGTGCCAGCAGTTTTACAGGGGTCAATCAGCCCCAGCATTTT
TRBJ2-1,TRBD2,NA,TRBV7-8,CASSLLAGLYNEQFF,TGTGCCAGCAGCTTATTAGCGGGGCTATACAATGAGCAGTTCTTC
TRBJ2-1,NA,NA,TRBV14,CASSQDAAYNEQFF,TGTGCCAGCAGCCAAGATGCCGCGTACAATGAGCAGTTCTTC
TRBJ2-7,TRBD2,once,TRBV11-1,CASSFPTSGGPGSYEQYF,TGTGCCAGCAGCTTCCCGACTAGCGGGGGGCCAGGCTCCTACGAGCAGTACTTC
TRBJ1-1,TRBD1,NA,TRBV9,CASSGDRERLNTEAFF,TGTGCCAGCAGCGGGGACAGGGAGAGGTTGAACACTGAAGCTTTCTTT
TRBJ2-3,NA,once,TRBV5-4,CASSLWPAATDTQYF,TGTGCCAGCAGCTTGTGGCCTGCGGCCACAGATACGCAGTATTTT
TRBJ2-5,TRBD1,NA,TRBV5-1,CASKVGTGSGETQYF,TGCGCCAGCAAGGTGGGGACAGGGAGTGGAGAGACCCAGTACTTC
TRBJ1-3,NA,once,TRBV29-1,CSVEDTETVSGNTIYF,TGCAGCGTTGAAGACACAGAGACAGTCTCTGGAAACACCATATATTTT
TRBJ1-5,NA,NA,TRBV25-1,CASSESAGSDQPQHF,TGTGCCAGCAGTGAATCAGCAGGGTCCGATCAGCCCCAGCATTTT
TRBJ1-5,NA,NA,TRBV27,CASRPGAGNQPQHF,TGTGCCAGCCGTCCTGGGGCAGGCAATCAGCCCCAGCATTTT
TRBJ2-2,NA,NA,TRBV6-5,CASSVDRSNTGELFF,TGTGCCAGCAGCGTTGACAGATCGAACACCGGGGAGCTGTTTTTT
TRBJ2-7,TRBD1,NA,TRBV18,CASSRPGTGGIYEQYF,TGTGCCAGCTCACGACCCGGGACAGGGGGCATCTACGAGCAGTACTTC
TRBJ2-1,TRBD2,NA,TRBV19,CASSTQTSGGTGDEQFF,TGTGCCAGTAGTACTCAGACTAGCGGGGGAACCGGCGATGAGCAGTTCTTC
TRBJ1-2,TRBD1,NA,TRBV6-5,CASSYDRGQNYGYTF,TGTGCCAGCAGTTATGACAGGGGGCAAAACTATGGCTACACCTTC
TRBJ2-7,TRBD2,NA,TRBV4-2,CASSQGLYYEQYF,TGTGCCAGCAGCCAGGGACTATACTACGAGCAGTACTTC
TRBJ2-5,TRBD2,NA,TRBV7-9,CASSLPAGGGETQYF,TGTGCCAGCAGCTTACCCGCGGGGGGCGGGGAGACCCAGTACTTC
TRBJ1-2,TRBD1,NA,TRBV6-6,CASKGQEVGYTF,TGTGCCAGCAAAGGACAGGAGGTGGGCTACACCTTC
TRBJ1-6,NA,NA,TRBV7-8,CATSRQRYNSPLHF,TGTGCCACGTCCCGACAGCGTTATAATTCACCCCTCCACTTT
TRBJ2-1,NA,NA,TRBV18,CASSPPPPSNEQFF,TGTGCCAGCTCACCACCCCCTCCTAGCAATGAGCAGTTCTTC
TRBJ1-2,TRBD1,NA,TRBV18,CASSPKEGQNYGYTF,TGTGCCAGCTCACCAAAAGAGGGACAGAACTATGGCTACACCTTC
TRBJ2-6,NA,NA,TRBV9,CASSAGAGGGGANVLTF,TGTGCCAGCAGCGCCGGGGCAGGGGGAGGTGGGGCCAACGTCCTGACTTTC
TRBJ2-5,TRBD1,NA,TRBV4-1,CASSQTGQGKETQYF,TGCGCCAGCAGCCAGACGGGACAGGGGAAAGAGACCCAGTACTTC
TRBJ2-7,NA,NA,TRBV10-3,CAISLDSYEQYF,TGTGCCATCAGTTTGGACAGCTACGAGCAGTACTTC
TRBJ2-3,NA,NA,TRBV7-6,CASSFSGVGDTQYF,TGTGCCAGCAGCTTTTCAGGGGTGGGAGATACGCAGTATTTT
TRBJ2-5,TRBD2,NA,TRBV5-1,CASRALSGGEETQYF,TGCGCCAGCAGAGCGTTGAGCGGGGGGGAAGAGACCCAGTACTTC
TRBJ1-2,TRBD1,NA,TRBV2,CASRVGQRPYGYTF,TGTGCCAGCAGGGTGGGACAGCGGCCGTATGGCTACACCTTC
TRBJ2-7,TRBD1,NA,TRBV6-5,CASSRDRTYEQYF,TGTGCCAGCAGCCGGGACAGAACCTACGAGCAGTACTTC
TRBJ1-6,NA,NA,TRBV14,CASSPWTATLLHF,TGTGCCAGCAGCCCATGGACAGCTACTCTTCTCCACTTT
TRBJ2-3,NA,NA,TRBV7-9,CASSLAGASTDTQYF,TGTGCCAGCAGCTTAGCAGGGGCTAGCACAGATACGCAGTATTTT
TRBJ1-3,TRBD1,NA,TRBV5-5,CASSLVGAGGNGNTIYF,TGTGCCAGCAGCTTGGTGGGAGCAGGGGGCAATGGAAACACCATATATTTT
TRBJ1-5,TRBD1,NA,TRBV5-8,CASSLDRGDSNQPQHF,TGTGCCAGCAGCTTGGACAGGGGAGATAGCAATCAGCCCCAGCATTTT